This T cell receptor beta chain was sequenced in a study of T cells after yellow fever vaccination. About the research overall: Fractions containing few cells were prepared with SMART-Seq v4 Ultra Low Input.

TCRdb called the 5' RACE reads again in MiXCR, with one record for every CDR3 protein. Of over 10,000 distinct CDR3 sequences detected, 4.9% appear once; the ten largest clones hold 51%. Notes on the study in general: In post-booster samples, most primary-vaccination clones reappeared (approximately 97% CD4, about 90% CD8).

Germline V gene data show CDR1 as SGHRS and CDR2 as YFSETQ. CDR3 size: 16 residues. Between the trimmed V and J ends, which lost 4 bases and 0 bases, there was a span of 15 bases. This clonotype was seen ten or more times. Sequenced here: PBMCs, either bulk or a sorted T-cell subset (CD4+, CD8+, memory, or dextramer-sorted; not recorded which), sampled 45 days after the yellow fever booster vaccination. This chain links TRBV5-1 with TRBJ2-3; tentatively, D is TRBD2 (6 bases). This receptor was identified in a man aged 25 to 40 who received the YFV17D yellow fever vaccine. The CDR3 here is CASSLILAASTDTQYF. CDR3 coding DNA: TGCGCCAGCAGCCTGATACTAGCTGCTAGCACAGATACGCAGTATTTT.